These 26 T cell receptor beta chains were sequenced from one sample in a study of OX40 agonist ivuxolimab in advanced cancers. Assay: immunoSEQ multiplex PCR; the TCRdb copy retains only in-frame clones and omits some. The sample carries 55,000 to 80,000 clones, around 83% recorded once. Sample: CD4+ or CD8+ T cells sorted from blood, taken in a trial of the OX40 agonist ivuxolimab. These receptors all come from an adult with an advanced solid tumor such as melanoma, head and neck, liver or kidney cancer.

The V gene is TRBV10-2, the J gene TRBJ2-2; the D is unclear. The CDR3 runs 12 residues. Trimming removed 1 base from V and 6 bases from J, with 3 bases in between. The germline V gene has CDR1 WSHSY and CDR2 SAAADI. In DNA form, the CDR3 reads TGCGCCAGCAGTGAGTGGGCCGGGGAGCTGTTTTTT. Translated: CASSEWAGELFF.

This clone has only a few counts. The chain employs TRBV19 and TRBJ1-3; no clear D. Germline lookup yields CDR1 LNHDA and CDR2 SQIVND (reference sequence). Trimming removed 8 bases at V and 3 bases at J, with 5 bases between. The CDR3 extends over 11 amino acids. The CDR3 loop is CASGVGNTIYF. CDR3 bases: TGTGCCAGTGGGGTTGGAAACACCATATATTTT.

The rearrangement uses TRBV23-1 and TRBJ2-7, with 9 bases fitting TRBD2. TRBV23-1 is identified as an open reading frame with a role that is uncertain. The trim removed 0 bases at V and 6 bases at J, leaving 6 bases unmatched. The CDR3 extends over 15 amino acids. The CDR3 DNA is TGCGCCAGCAGTCAATCCGGCGGGAGGGCCAGCGAGCAGTACTTC. The encoded protein is CASSQSGGRASEQYF.

This rearrangement joins TRBV5-1 to TRBJ1-1; 8 positions agree with TRBD1. The CDR3 sequence is 14 residues long. Trimming at V came to 3 bases and at J to 4 bases, leaving 5 bases not matched to a gene. Germline V lookup: CDR1 SGHRS, CDR2 YFSETQ. CDR3 sequence (DNA): TGCGCCAGCAGCTCAGGGGGCCTATTCACTGAAGCTTTCTTT. It is translated as CASSSGGLFTEAFF.

The rearrangement joins TRBV6-5 to TRBJ1-1; no reliable D call. Between the trimmed V and J ends, which lost 5 bases and 9 bases, there was a span of 16 bases. CDR1 is MNHEY, CDR2 SVGAGI, per germline. The CDR3 totals 13 residues. As DNA, the CDR3 is TGTGCCAGCAGTGACCCAGGTGGGTCCAAAGCTTTCTTT. Residues: CASSDPGGSKAFF.

This chain joins TRBV28 and TRBJ1-2; 7 nucleotides align to TRBD1. Per the germline V gene, CDR1 is MDHEN and CDR2 is SYDVKM. J was trimmed by 4 bases and V by 6 bases; bases with no gene match: 17. The CDR3 sequence is 17 residues long. Here the CDR3 DNA reads TGTGCCAGCAGGACGATATCACGGGTCCAGGGGGGCTATGGCTACACCTTC. Its translation: CASRTISRVQGGYGYTF.

J is TRBJ1-3 and V is TRBV7-3; D gene ambiguous. CDR3 length: 16 residues. Trimming shortened V by 1 base and J by 0 bases, and 10 bases separated the two germline ends. Germline values: CDR1 SGHTA, CDR2 FQGTGA. The CDR3 DNA reads as TGTGCCAGCAGCTTAAGTCCAGGTTCCTCTGGAAACACCATATATTTT. Amino acid sequence: CASSLSPGSSGNTIYF. Filled out from reference TRBV7-3 and TRBJ1-3, the complete variable domain reads GAGVSQTPSNKVTEKGKYVELRCDPISGHTALYWYRQSLGQGPEFLIYFQGTGAADDSGLPNDRFFAVRPEGSVSTLKIQRTERGDSAVYLCASSLSPGSSGNTIYFGEGSWLTVV.

V is TRBV7-9 and J is TRBJ1-3; perhaps TRBD1 as D (5 bases). Germline V gene data show CDR1 as SEHNR and CDR2 as FQNEAQ (reference sequence). V was pared by 5 bases and J by 1 base, with 15 bases between. The CDR3 totals 16 residues. Here the CDR3 DNA reads TGTGCCAGCAGCCCCCGAGCGGGGGTTTCTGGAAACACCATATATTTT. Protein: CASSPRAGVSGNTIYF.

This chain links TRBV9 with TRBJ2-3; maybe TRBD1 (6 bases). The length of the CDR3 is 15 residues. From germline, CDR1 is SGDLS and CDR2 YYNGEE. Between the trimmed V and J ends, which lost 6 bases and 3 bases, there was a span of 17 bases. The CDR3 spells CASTPGVGVTDTQYF. The CDR3 DNA reads as TGTGCCAGCACCCCAGGGGTCGGAGTAACAGATACGCAGTATTTT. The full variable domain, completed using reference TRBV9 and TRBJ2-3, is DSGVTQTPKHLITATGQRVTLRCSPRSGDLSVYWYQQSLDQGLQFLIQYYNGEERAKGNILERFSAQQFPDLHSELNLSSLELGDSALYFCASTPGVGVTDTQYFGPGTRLTVL.

The chain has TRBV2 and TRBJ1-6; no firm D call. The CDR3 has 15 residues. The germline V gene has CDR1 SNHLY and CDR2 FYNNEI. The V end was cut by 5 bases, the J end by 7 bases, with 15 bases between. CDR3 DNA sequence: TGTGCCAGCAGTCTTAGCCCCTTGGGGAATTCACCCCTCCACTTT. It specifies CASSLSPLGNSPLHF.

The chain combines TRBV13 with TRBJ2-1; D is undetermined. Germline CDR1 PRHDT, CDR2 FYEKMQ (reference sequence). The CDR3 runs 12 residues. V shed 4 bases and J shed 7 bases, with 8 bases lying between them. Here the CDR3 reads CASSSSMNEQFF. The CDR3 DNA reads TGTGCCAGCAGCTCGTCTATGAATGAGCAGTTCTTC.

This chain links TRBV6-5 with TRBJ2-3; the match to TRBD2 covers 10 bases. The CDR3 is 14 residues long. V was pared by 5 bases and J by 6 bases, with 5 bases of the junction left unmatched. CDR1 is MNHEY and CDR2 is SVGAGI in the germline V gene. The CDR3 bases are TGTGCCAGCAGTGCGGGACTAGCGCGTGATACGCAGTATTTT. It is translated as CASSAGLARDTQYF.

The CDR3 spells CASNMAGGETQYF. In nucleotides, the CDR3 is TGTGCCAGTAACATGGCAGGGGGGGAGACCCAGTACTTC. The chain links TRBV19 to TRBJ2-5; D is perhaps TRBD1 (7 bases). Germline assignment: CDR1 LNHDA and CDR2 SQIVND (reference sequence). Trimming removed 7 bases at V and 5 bases at J, with 14 bases between. The CDR3 length is 13 residues.

The V call is TRBV19, the J call TRBJ1-5, with TRBD1 matching over 11 bases. The V segment lost 5 bases and the J segment 2 bases; nucleotides outside the gene matches: 5. Germline V gene lookup returns CDR1 LNHDA and CDR2 SQIVND (reference sequence). The CDR3 covers 16 residues. CDR3 sequence reads: CASSPRTGGGNQPQHF. The CDR3 bases are TGTGCCAGTAGTCCCCGGACAGGGGGCGGCAATCAGCCCCAGCATTTT.

This rearrangement joins TRBV9 to TRBJ2-3; 14 bases agree with TRBD2. Germline V CDR1 and CDR2: SGDLS, YYNGEE. This CDR3 is built from 19 residues. V shed 3 bases and J 4 bases; nucleotides not matched to a gene: 13. CDR3 sequence reads: CASSAFSGTSGSSADTQYF. CDR3 coding DNA: TGTGCCAGCAGCGCCTTCTCCGGGACTAGCGGGAGTTCAGCAGATACGCAGTATTTT. Supplemented by reference TRBV9 and TRBJ2-3, the full variable domain reads DSGVTQTPKHLITATGQRVTLRCSPRSGDLSVYWYQQSLDQGLQFLIQYYNGEERAKGNILERFSAQQFPDLHSELNLSSLELGDSALYFCASSAFSGTSGSSADTQYFGPGTRLTVL.

The chain links TRBV7-8 to TRBJ2-7; 9 nucleotides agree with TRBD1. From germline, CDR1 is SGHVS and CDR2 FQNEAQ. The length of the CDR3 is 16 residues. V trimming: 1 base; J trimming: 4 bases; junction bases outside the gene matches: 8. This CDR3 is CASSLDTGTGMYEQYF. The CDR3 nucleotides are TGTGCCAGCAGCTTAGATACCGGGACAGGGATGTACGAGCAGTACTTC. Variable domain in full (rest from reference TRBV7-8 and TRBJ2-7): GAGVSQSPRYKVAKRGQDVALRCDPISGHVSLFWYQQALGQGPEFLTYFQNEAQLDKSGLPSDRFFAERPEGSVSTLKIQRTQQEDSAVYLCASSLDTGTGMYEQYFGPGTRLTVT.

The chain combines TRBV27 with TRBJ2-3; the D is unclear. V lost 5 bases, J lost 2 bases, and 17 bases lay in between. Germline V gene lookup returns CDR1 MNHEY and CDR2 SMNVEV (reference sequence). This CDR3 comprises 16 residues. The CDR3 protein is CASSPDNPEITDTQYF. In nucleotides, the CDR3 is TGTGCCAGCAGTCCAGACAACCCGGAGATCACAGATACGCAGTATTTT.

There are a few counts of this clone. The rearrangement joins TRBV30 to TRBJ1-2; D is perhaps TRBD1 (5 bases). This CDR3 region has 13 residues. Per the germline V gene, CDR1 is GTSNPN and CDR2 is SVGIG (reference sequence). Trimming removed 2 bases from V and 5 bases from J, with 12 bases in between. The CDR3 spells CAWSRDRPYGYTF. DNA for the CDR3: TGTGCCTGGAGTCGGGACCGACCGTATGGCTACACCTTC.

The chain recombines TRBV6-5 with TRBJ1-5; D gene unclear. Germline CDR1 MNHEY, CDR2 SVGAGI. The CDR3 is 14 residues long. With 0 bases removed from V and 6 bases from J, the gap between germline ends came to 9 bases. CDR3: CASSYSGNGQPQHF. Here the CDR3 DNA reads TGTGCCAGCAGTTACTCTGGGAATGGTCAGCCCCAGCATTTT.

In DNA form, the CDR3 reads TGCAGCGCCGGGGACAGGGGTTTCTCTGGGGCCAACGTCCTGACTTTC. It yields the protein CSAGDRGFSGANVLTF. The rearrangement joins TRBV29-1 to TRBJ2-6; TRBD1 aligns across 10 bases. Germline values: CDR1 SQVTM, CDR2 ANQGSEA. The V gene end was trimmed by 7 bases and the J gene end by 0 bases; junction bases not matched to a gene: 6. The CDR3 contains 16 residues.

The chain joins TRBV5-1 to TRBJ2-7, with D possibly being TRBD1 or TRBD2 (6 bases each). Germline V CDR1 and CDR2: SGHRS, YFSETQ. The V end lost 6 bases, the J end lost 1 base, and 11 bases lay between the germline ends. The CDR3 totals 13 residues. The DNA for the CDR3 is TGCGCCAGCACCCTAGGGGGGTCCTACGAGCAGTACTTC. Translated: CASTLGGSYEQYF.

The chain links TRBV19 to TRBJ2-6, with TRBD1 identical over 7 bases. This CDR3 region has 17 residues. Trimming took 6 bases from V and 0 from J; bases not matched to a gene: 8. Germline CDR1 LNHDA, CDR2 SQIVND (reference sequence). The CDR3 nucleotides read TGTGCCAGTAGCCGAACAGGGGTGGCCTCTGGGGCCAACGTCCTGACTTTC. Protein sequence: CASSRTGVASGANVLTF.

The chain employs TRBV2 and TRBJ2-1, with 11 bases lining up with TRBD2. The V segment lost 1 base and the J segment 8 bases; nucleotides outside the gene matches: 4. The CDR3 is made up of 15 amino acids. Per the germline V gene, CDR1 is SNHLY and CDR2 is FYNNEI. CDR3 sequence (DNA): TGTGCCAGCAGTGAAGATAGCGGGAGGGCCCATGAGCAGTTCTTC. Residues: CASSEDSGRAHEQFF.

V usage is TRBV7-3 and J usage is TRBJ2-3; D gene uncertain. The CDR3 runs to 11 residues. The ends were cut back, 3 bases at V and 6 bases at J, with 4 bases in the middle. Germline V lookup: CDR1 SGHTA, CDR2 FQGTGA. In DNA form, the CDR3 reads TGTGCCAGCAGCTTTGGGGATACGCAGTATTTT. This sequence encodes CASSFGDTQYF.

This chain uses TRBV7-2 with TRBJ2-5, with D possibly TRBD1 on 6 matching bases. Deletions cut 6 bases from V and 1 base from J, with 9 bases between. This CDR3 contains 13 residues. The germline V gene has CDR1 SGHTA and CDR2 FQGNSA. CDR3 bases: TGTGCCAGCAGTCGGACAGCCCAAGAGACCCAGTACTTC. Translating gives CASSRTAQETQYF.

This sequence joins TRBV27 and TRBJ2-7; TRBD2 matches 9 bases. Germline-derived CDR1 and CDR2 are MNHEY and SMNVEV (reference sequence). The trim removed 7 bases at V and 4 bases at J, leaving 14 bases unmatched. This CDR3 has 16 amino acids. The CDR3 sequence is CASTPLGGAGGYEQYF. The CDR3 bases are TGTGCCAGCACCCCATTAGGGGGAGCGGGGGGTTACGAGCAGTACTTC.